This entry concerns a single T cell receptor (beta chain). What it binds is not known. PCR amplification relied on 60 Vbeta primers (plus 13 Jbeta primers). The assay was immunoSEQ multiplex PCR, and TCRdb's table has in-frame clones only and misses some. The sample records approximately 100,000 clones, 70% being singletons. The length of the CDR3 is 13 residues. Germline CDR1 reads LNHDA; CDR2 reads SQIVND (reference sequence). Trimming took off 7 bases at V and 11 bases at J, with 20 bases between the two ends. This entry comes from a study of cytomegalovirus exposure and HLA in healthy donors. General observations from the study: The classifier reportedly diagnosed cytomegalovirus status with high specificity and sensitivity. TCR beta V- and J-gene trimming, according to a later analysis, was linked to a missense DCLRE1C variant. Of the V segments, some could not be distinguished, including TRBV6-2 and TRBV6-3, and were excluded. Information on immune exposure was restricted to one variable (CMV serostatus).

This chain connects TRBV19 to TRBJ1-1; D gene uncertain. The sequenced material came from PBMCs. The TCR comes from a man aged 40-55 years in good health and CMV-seropositive. The CDR3 here is CASMREPRRGAFF. The DNA for the CDR3 is TGTGCCAGTATGAGAGAGCCGCGCCGAGGGGCTTTCTTT.